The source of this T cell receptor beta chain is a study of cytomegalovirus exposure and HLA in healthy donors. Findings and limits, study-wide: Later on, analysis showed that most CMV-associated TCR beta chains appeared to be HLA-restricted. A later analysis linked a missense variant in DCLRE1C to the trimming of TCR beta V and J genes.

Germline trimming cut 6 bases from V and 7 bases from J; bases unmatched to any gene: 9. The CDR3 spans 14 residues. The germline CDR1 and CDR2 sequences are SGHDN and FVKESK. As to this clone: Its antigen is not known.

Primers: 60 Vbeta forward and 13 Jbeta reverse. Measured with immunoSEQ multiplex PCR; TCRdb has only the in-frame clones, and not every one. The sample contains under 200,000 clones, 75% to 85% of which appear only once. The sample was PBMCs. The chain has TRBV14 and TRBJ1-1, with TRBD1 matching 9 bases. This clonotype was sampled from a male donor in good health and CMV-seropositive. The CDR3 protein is CASSLFTGGGEAFF. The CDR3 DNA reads TGTGCCAGCAGTCTATTTACAGGGGGCGGTGAAGCTTTCTTT.